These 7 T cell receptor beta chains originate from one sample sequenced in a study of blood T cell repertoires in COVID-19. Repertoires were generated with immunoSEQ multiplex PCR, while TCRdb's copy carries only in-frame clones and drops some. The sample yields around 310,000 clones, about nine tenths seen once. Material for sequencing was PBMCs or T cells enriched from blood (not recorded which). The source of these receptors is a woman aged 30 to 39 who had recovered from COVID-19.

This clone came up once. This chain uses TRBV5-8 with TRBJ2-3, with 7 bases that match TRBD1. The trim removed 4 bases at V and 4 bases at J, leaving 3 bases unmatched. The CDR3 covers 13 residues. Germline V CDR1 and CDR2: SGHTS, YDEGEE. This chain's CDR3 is CASSPTGADTQYF. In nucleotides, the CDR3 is TGTGCCAGCAGCCCAACAGGGGCAGATACGCAGTATTTT.

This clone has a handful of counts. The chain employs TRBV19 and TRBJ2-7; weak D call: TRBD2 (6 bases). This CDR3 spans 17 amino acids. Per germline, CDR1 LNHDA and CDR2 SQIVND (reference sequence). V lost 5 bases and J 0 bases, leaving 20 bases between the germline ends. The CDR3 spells CASSPAQGSGNSYEQYF. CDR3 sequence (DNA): TGTGCCAGTAGTCCCGCTCAGGGTAGCGGAAACTCCTACGAGCAGTACTTC. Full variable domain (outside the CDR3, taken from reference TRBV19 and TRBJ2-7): DGGITQSPKYLFRKEGQNVTLSCEQNLNHDAMYWYRQDPGQGLRLIYYSQIVNDFQKGDIAEGYSVSREKKESFPLTVTSAQKNPTAFYLCASSPAQGSGNSYEQYFGPGTRLTVT.

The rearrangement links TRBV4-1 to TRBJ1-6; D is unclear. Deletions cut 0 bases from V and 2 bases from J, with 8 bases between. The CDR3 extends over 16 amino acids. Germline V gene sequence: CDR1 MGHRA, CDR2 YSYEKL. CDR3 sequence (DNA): TGCGCCAGCAGCCAAGAGGAGGGTCCCTATAATTCACCCCTCCACTTT. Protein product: CASSQEEGPYNSPLHF.

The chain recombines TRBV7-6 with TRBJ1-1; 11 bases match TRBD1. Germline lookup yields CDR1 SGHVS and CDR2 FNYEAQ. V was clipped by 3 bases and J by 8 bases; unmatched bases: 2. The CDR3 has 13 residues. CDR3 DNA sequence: TGTGCCAGCAGCTTGGACAGGGGGCAGGAAGCTTTCTTT. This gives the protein CASSLDRGQEAFF.

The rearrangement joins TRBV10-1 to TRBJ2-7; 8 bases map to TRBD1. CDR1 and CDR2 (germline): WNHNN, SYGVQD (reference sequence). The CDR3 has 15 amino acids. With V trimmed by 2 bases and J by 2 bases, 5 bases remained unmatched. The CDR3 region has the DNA TGCGCCAGCAGTGAGATGAGCAGGGGGCCCTACGAGCAGTACTTC. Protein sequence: CASSEMSRGPYEQYF.

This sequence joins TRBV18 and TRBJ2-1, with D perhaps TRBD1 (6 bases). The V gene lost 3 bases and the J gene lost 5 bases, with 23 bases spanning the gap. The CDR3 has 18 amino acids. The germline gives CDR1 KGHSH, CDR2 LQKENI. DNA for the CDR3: TGTGCCAGCTCACCTAAACTCGGACAGTACAATGGGAACAATGAGCAGTTCTTC. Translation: CASSPKLGQYNGNNEQFF.

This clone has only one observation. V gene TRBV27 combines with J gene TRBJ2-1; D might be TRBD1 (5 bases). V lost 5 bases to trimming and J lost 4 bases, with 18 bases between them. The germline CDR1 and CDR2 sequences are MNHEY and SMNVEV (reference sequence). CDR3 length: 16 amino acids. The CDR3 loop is CASSPTVGAVYNEQFF. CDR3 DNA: TGTGCCAGCAGTCCCACTGTAGGGGCGGTATACAATGAGCAGTTCTTC.